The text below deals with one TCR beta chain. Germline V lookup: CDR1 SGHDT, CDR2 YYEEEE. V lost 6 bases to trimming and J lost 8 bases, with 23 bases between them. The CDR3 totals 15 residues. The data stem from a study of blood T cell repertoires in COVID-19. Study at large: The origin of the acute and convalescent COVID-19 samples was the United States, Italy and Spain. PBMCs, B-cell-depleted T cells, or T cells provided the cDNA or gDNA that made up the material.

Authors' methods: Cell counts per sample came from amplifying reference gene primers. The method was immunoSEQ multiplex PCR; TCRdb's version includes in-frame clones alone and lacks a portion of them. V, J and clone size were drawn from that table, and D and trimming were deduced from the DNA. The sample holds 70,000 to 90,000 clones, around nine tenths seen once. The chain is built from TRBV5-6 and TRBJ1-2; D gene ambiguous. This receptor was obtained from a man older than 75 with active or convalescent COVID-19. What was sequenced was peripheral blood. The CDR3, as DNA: TGTGCCAGCAACCCACCCGTAAACCGAGGAGAGGGCTACACCTTC. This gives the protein CASNPPVNRGEGYTF.